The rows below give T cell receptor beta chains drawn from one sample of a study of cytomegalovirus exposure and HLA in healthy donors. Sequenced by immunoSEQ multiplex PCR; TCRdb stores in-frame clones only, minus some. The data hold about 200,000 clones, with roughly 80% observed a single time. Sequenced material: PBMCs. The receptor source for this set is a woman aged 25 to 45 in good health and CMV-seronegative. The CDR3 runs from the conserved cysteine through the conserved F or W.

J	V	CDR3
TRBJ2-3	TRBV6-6	CASSGRDSSSTDTQYF
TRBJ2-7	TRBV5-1	CASSLDSVAYEQYF
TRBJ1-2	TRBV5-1	CASSLASSNYGYTF
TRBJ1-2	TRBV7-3	CASSLQGLDGYTF
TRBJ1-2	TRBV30	CAFSLGTPNYGYPF
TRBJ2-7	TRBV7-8	CASSSTATYEQYF
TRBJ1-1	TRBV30	CAWSATGYTTEAFF
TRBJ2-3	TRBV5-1	CASSLVPQDTSTDTQYF
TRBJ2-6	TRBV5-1	CASSWEVGAGANVLTF
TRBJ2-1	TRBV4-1	CASSRLLARYNEQFF